This T cell receptor beta chain was found in a study of T cells in Graves' hyperthyroidism and ophthalmopathy. On the study more broadly: Specimen type is peripheral blood, collected at initial diagnosis prior to any treatment.

The study excluded patients with uncontrolled infection, other autoimmune disease, pregnancy or lactation. Using approximately 10 ml of fresh peripheral blood, PBMCs were prepared. This clonotype has a count of ten or more. RNA transcripts gave rise to amplified TCR beta CDR3 regions. First-round RT-PCR with HTBI primers amplified the TCR CDR3 region. Each CDR3 protein gets one entry after TCRdb re-called the multiplex PCR reads with MiXCR. The sample carries under 400,000 distinct CDR3 sequences, under 25% recorded once. The germline V gene has CDR1 MGHRA and CDR2 YSYEKL. V lost 4 bases to trimming and J lost 8 bases; unmatched junction nucleotides: 7. The CDR3 loop spans 14 amino acids.

This clonotype was obtained from a woman aged 45-65 years with Graves' hyperthyroidism. Sequencing was carried out using blood. V usage is TRBV4-1 and J usage is TRBJ2-1; 8 positions agree with TRBD1. The CDR3 is CASSRDPGGDEQFF. CDR3 sequence (DNA): TGCGCCAGCAGCCGGGACCCAGGGGGCGATGAGCAGTTCTTC.